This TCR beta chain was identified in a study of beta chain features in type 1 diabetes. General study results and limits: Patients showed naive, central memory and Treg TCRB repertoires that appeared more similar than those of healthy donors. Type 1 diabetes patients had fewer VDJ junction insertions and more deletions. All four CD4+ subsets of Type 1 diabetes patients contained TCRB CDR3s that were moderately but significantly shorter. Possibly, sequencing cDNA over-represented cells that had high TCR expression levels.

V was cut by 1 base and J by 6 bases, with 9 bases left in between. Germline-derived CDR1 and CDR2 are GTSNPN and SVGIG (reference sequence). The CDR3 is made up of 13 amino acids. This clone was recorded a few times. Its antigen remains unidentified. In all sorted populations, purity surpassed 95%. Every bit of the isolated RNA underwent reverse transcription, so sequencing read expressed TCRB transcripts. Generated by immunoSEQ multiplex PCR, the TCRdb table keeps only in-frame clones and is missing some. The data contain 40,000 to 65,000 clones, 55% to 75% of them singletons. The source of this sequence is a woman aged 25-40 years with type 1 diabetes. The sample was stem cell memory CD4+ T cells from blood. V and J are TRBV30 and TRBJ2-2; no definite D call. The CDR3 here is CAWSATRAGELFF. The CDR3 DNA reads TGTGCCTGGAGTGCAACCCGGGCCGGGGAGCTGTTTTTT. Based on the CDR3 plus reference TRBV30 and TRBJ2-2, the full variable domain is SQTIHQWPATLVQPVGSPLSLECTVEGTSNPNLYWYRQAAGRGLQLLFYSVGIGQISSEVPQNLSASRPQDRQFILSSKKLLLSDSGFYLCAWSATRAGELFFGEGSRLTVL.